This T cell receptor beta chain is from a study of shared clonotypes between healthy human individuals. Naive CD8 cells lacked CD45RO, underwent positive selection for CCR7 and left out terminally differentiated effector memory CD45RA+ cells. The CDR3 covers 14 residues. With 6 bases removed from V and 0 bases from J, the gap between germline ends came to 11 bases. CDR1 and CDR2 (germline): MNHNY, SVGAGI (reference sequence). Clones were sequenced by immunoSEQ multiplex PCR, and TCRdb holds only the in-frame ones, with some missing. The data show about 820,000 clones, with 90% to 95% seen just once and 24% held by the top ten.

Sequenced sample: naive CD8+ T cells sorted from blood. This chain joins TRBV6-6 and TRBJ1-2, with D maybe TRBD1 (6 bases). The TCR was taken from a man between 25 and 39 years old in good health. DNA of the CDR3: TGTGCCAGCAGAACGGACAGAGCTAACTATGGCTACACCTTC. Translation: CASRTDRANYGYTF.